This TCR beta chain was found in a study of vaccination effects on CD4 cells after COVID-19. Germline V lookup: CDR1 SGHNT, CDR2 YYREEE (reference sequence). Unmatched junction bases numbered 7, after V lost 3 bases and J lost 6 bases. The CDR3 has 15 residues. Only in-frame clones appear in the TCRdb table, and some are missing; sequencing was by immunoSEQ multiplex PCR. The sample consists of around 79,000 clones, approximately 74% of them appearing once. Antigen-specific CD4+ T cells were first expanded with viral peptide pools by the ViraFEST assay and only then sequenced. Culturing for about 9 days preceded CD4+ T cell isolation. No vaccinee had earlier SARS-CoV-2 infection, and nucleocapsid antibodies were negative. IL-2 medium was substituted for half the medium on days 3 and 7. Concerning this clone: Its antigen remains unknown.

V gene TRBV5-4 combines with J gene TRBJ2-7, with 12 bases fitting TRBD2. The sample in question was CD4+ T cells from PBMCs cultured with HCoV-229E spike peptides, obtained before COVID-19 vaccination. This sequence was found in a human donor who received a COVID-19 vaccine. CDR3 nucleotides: TGTGCCAGCAGCTCGCCTAGCGGGGGGGCAGGCGAGCAGTACGTC. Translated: CASSSPSGGAGEQYV.